This note documents a single T cell receptor beta chain sequence. The data are from a study of OX40 agonist ivuxolimab in advanced cancers. Study overall: Males comprised over 80% of the group, whose mean age was approximately 62 years (range 23 to 79).

Only in-frame clones appear in the TCRdb table, and some are missing; sequencing was by immunoSEQ multiplex PCR. The sample includes fewer than 90,000 clones, approximately 90% of them seen just once. Germline values: CDR1 MGHRA, CDR2 YSYEKL. The CDR3 is made up of 16 amino acids. V was clipped by 4 bases and J by 0 bases; unmatched bases: 9. The sequence derives from an adult with an advanced solid tumor such as melanoma, head and neck, liver or kidney cancer. The chain employs TRBV4-1 and TRBJ2-7; 7 bases match TRBD1. Source: CD4+ or CD8+ T cells sorted from blood, taken in a trial of the OX40 agonist ivuxolimab. CDR3 loop: CASSRPTGHGSYEQYF. The CDR3 DNA reads as TGCGCCAGCAGCCGACCGACAGGGCACGGCTCCTACGAGCAGTACTTC.